This passage covers 13 T cell receptor beta chains from one sample sequenced in a study of T cell responses to AZD1222 COVID-19 vaccine (dated by TCRdb to about 2021). The library was prepared using the immunoSEQ multiplex PCR assay. Imported from immuneACCESS, the table was reduced by TCRdb to in-frame sequences with V and J called. These copies leave out some clones; in studies compared against another copy, an unresolved V gene accounts for under half, and the cause of the remainder is not known. The sample includes 80,000 to 100,000 clones, with around nine tenths observed a single time. More than 9.5% of the sample is taken by the ten largest. The sample's time point label, decoded: baseline before first vaccination. The sample in question was peripheral blood, obtained on day 0 of AZD1222 vaccination. These receptors were collected from an adult in good health.

The sample holds a few counts of this clone. The chain has TRBV3-1 (or the pseudogene TRBV3-2) and TRBJ1-6, with no clear D. Trimming stripped 0 bases from V and 7 bases from J, with 13 bases between. The CDR3 totals 16 residues. Germline V gene sequence: CDR1 LGHDT, CDR2 YNNKEL (reference sequence). The CDR3 spells CASSQDAHPRNSPLHF. The DNA for the CDR3 is TGTGCCAGCAGCCAAGATGCCCACCCCCGGAATTCACCCCTCCACTTT.

The chain recombines TRBV28 with TRBJ1-5; no clear D. V was clipped by 3 bases and J by 5 bases, with 5 bases between them. This CDR3 contains 12 residues. The V gene's germline CDR1 is MDHEN and CDR2 SYDVKM. CDR3 loop: CASSFSYQPQHF. DNA for the CDR3: TGTGCCAGCAGTTTTAGTTATCAGCCCCAGCATTTT. The complete variable domain, with remaining parts taken from reference TRBV28 and TRBJ1-5, reads DVKVTQSSRYLVKRTGEKVFLECVQDMDHENMFWYRQDPGLGLRLIYFSYDVKMKEKGDIPEGYSVSREKKERFSLILESASTNQTSMYLCASSFSYQPQHFGDGTRLSIL.

The V call is TRBV11-2, the J call TRBJ1-5; D gene uncertain. This CDR3 has 14 amino acids. CDR1 SGHAT and CDR2 FQNNGV come from the germline V gene. V lost 5 bases and J 2 bases, leaving 10 bases between the germline ends. Here the CDR3 reads CASSPRLGNQPQHF. The CDR3 bases are TGTGCCAGCAGCCCCCGACTCGGCAATCAGCCCCAGCATTTT. Full variable domain (rest looked up from reference TRBV11-2 and TRBJ1-5): EAGVAQSPRYKIIEKRQSVAFWCNPISGHATLYWYQQILGQGPKLLIQFQNNGVVDDSQLPKDRFSAERLKGVDSTLKIQPAKLEDSAVYLCASSPRLGNQPQHFGDGTRLSIL.

This clone was picked up one time. The chain has TRBV7-9 and TRBJ1-4; D not resolved. V was pared by 0 bases and J by 3 bases, with 8 bases between. This CDR3 has 15 amino acids. The V gene's germline CDR1 is SEHNR and CDR2 FQNEAQ (reference sequence). The CDR3 coding sequence is TGTGCCAGCAGCTTAGCGCTGGGTTCTAATGAAAAACTGTTTTTT. It encodes CASSLALGSNEKLFF. Based on the CDR3 plus reference TRBV7-9 and TRBJ1-4, the full variable domain is DTGVSQNPRHKITKRGQNVTFRCDPISEHNRLYWYRQTLGQGPEFLTYFQNEAQLEKSRLLSDRFSAERPKGSFSTLEIQRTEQGDSAMYLCASSLALGSNEKLFFGSGTQLSVL.

This clone was counted ten times or more. The rearrangement uses TRBV6-1 and TRBJ2-6, with a tentative D call TRBD1 (6 bases). The CDR3 totals 15 residues. Germline loops: CDR1 MNHNS, CDR2 SASEGT. Trimming removed 1 base at V and 2 bases at J, with 6 bases between. The CDR3 DNA follows: TGTGCCAGCAGTGAAGAGGGGGCTGGGGCCAACGTCCTGACTTTC. Protein sequence: CASSEEGAGANVLTF.

The chain joins TRBV9 to TRBJ2-3; 10 nucleotides match TRBD2. Germline lookup yields CDR1 SGDLS and CDR2 YYNGEE. V lost 2 bases to trimming and J lost 0 bases; unmatched junction nucleotides: 3. The CDR3 runs to 16 residues. CDR3 region: CASSVSGGASTDTQYF. The CDR3 nucleotides read TGTGCCAGCAGCGTCAGCGGGGGGGCCAGCACAGATACGCAGTATTTT.

The V gene is TRBV7-9, the J gene TRBJ2-2; TRBD2 aligns across 12 bases. CDR1 and CDR2 from the germline V gene are SEHNR and FQNEAQ (reference sequence). This CDR3 spans 19 amino acids. The V segment lost 1 base and the J segment 3 bases; nucleotides outside the gene matches: 9. The CDR3 DNA follows: TGTGCCAGCAGCTTAGGTCCGACTAGCGGGAGATATGACACCGGGGAGCTGTTTTTT. As protein: CASSLGPTSGRYDTGELFF.

The chain links TRBV27 to TRBJ1-1, with a possible D match to TRBD1 (5 bases). CDR1 and CDR2 (germline): MNHEY, SMNVEV (reference sequence). V lost 5 bases, J lost 0 bases, and 10 bases lay in between. The CDR3 length is 14 residues. The CDR3 DNA reads as TGTGCCAGCAGTAAGACAGTTATGAACACTGAAGCTTTCTTT. It yields the protein CASSKTVMNTEAFF.

This clone was observed a single time. This chain connects TRBV9 to TRBJ1-2; a weak D match, TRBD1 (5 bases). Germline V lookup: CDR1 SGDLS, CDR2 YYNGEE. V lost 4 bases and J 10 bases, leaving 20 bases between the germline ends. The CDR3 loop spans 14 amino acids. The CDR3 bases are TGTGCCAGCAGCTTGCAAGGGACTTCCTCCGACTACACCTTC. Its translation: CASSLQGTSSDYTF.

The rearrangement joins TRBV5-6 to TRBJ1-6; 10 bases are shared with TRBD1. J gave up 16 bases and V 4 bases, and 5 bases lay outside the gene matches. The germline V gene has CDR1 SGHDT and CDR2 YYEEEE. This CDR3 contains 12 residues. CDR3 sequence: CASSPRDRGLHF. The CDR3 DNA reads TGTGCCAGCAGCCCCCGGGACAGGGGTCTCCACTTT.

The chain couples TRBV20-1 to TRBJ1-1; maybe TRBD1 (5 bases). Germline V gene sequence: CDR1 DFQATT, CDR2 SNEGSKA (reference sequence). The CDR3 has 14 amino acids. The ends were cut back, 3 bases at V and 1 base at J, with 12 bases in the middle. CDR3 sequence reads: CSASRGPKNTEAFF. The CDR3 nucleotides read TGCAGTGCTAGTAGGGGACCCAAGAACACTGAAGCTTTCTTT.

The chain uses TRBV19 and TRBJ1-5; tentatively, D is TRBD1 (5 bases). The CDR3 sequence is 16 residues long. Trimming stripped 1 base from V and 0 bases from J, with 10 bases between. Per germline, CDR1 LNHDA and CDR2 SQIVND (reference sequence). The CDR3 coding sequence is TGTGCCAGTAGTATAGCGACAGCCTATAGCAATCAGCCCCAGCATTTT. This translates into CASSIATAYSNQPQHF.

The gene calls are TRBV19 and TRBJ1-1; TRBD1 is a possible D gene (6 bases). The germline CDR1 and CDR2 sequences are LNHDA and SQIVND (reference sequence). V lost 6 bases to trimming and J lost 0 bases, with 14 bases between them. This CDR3 is 15 amino acids long. CDR3 nucleotides: TGTGCCAGTAGGAGGGGGGGTCCTTTGAACACTGAAGCTTTCTTT. As protein: CASRRGGPLNTEAFF.